This record concerns one T cell receptor beta chain sequence. The data were obtained in a study of blood T cell repertoires in COVID-19. The overall study: COVID-19 samples from acute and convalescent phases originated in the United States, Italy and Spain. Sample material is recorded as cDNA or gDNA derived from T cells, B-cell-depleted T cells, or PBMCs.

Assay: immunoSEQ multiplex PCR; the TCRdb copy retains only in-frame clones and omits some. This table holds under 200,000 clones, around 85% found once. Enrollees, roughly 18 to 90 years old, lived in fewer than 25 US areas. Grouping used clinical history reported by participants in a survey and questionnaire. Material: PBMCs or T cells enriched from blood (not recorded which). This TCR was sampled from a woman aged 40 to 50 with acute COVID-19.

CDR3 in DNA: TGTGCCAGCAGCTTAGCTTTGACTAGCGGGAGGTACGCCGGGGAGCTGTTTTTT. It is translated as CASSLALTSGRYAGELFF. This chain connects TRBV11-2 to TRBJ2-2; 13 bases line up with TRBD2. CDR1 is SGHAT and CDR2 is FQNNGV in the germline V gene. The CDR3 spans 18 residues. Trimming cost V 1 base and J 6 bases; bases outside gene matches: 8.